Included here is one TCR beta chain sequence, with context. Its antigen is unknown. Per-base quality was not reported, and no clone a single base away is much larger than it. Library creation used the immunoSEQ multiplex PCR assay. For the multiplex PCR, a mixture combining 60 forward primers for TCR Vbeta segments and 13 reverse primers for TCR Jbeta segments was used. The CDR3 region of rearranged TCR beta genes was amplified from genomic DNA by a multiplex PCR assay. The amplified TCR beta libraries were sequenced on the Illumina HiSeq System as 87-base-pair reads. Per the original workflow: In a later analysis, about 80 million unique TCR beta chains were counted across the roughly 610 repertoires, and roughly 11 million of these chains were shared by at least two donors. Raw reads were error-corrected and collapsed into unique sequences by a nearest-neighbor algorithm in which closely related sequences were merged to remove PCR and sequencing errors. To assign V, D and J gene segments, CDR3 sequences were aligned to IMGT reference sequences. For a sequence to be retained, a match of at least six nucleotides was required to both a V gene segment and a J gene segment. Rearrangements were classified as productive when the CDR3 lacked stop codons and remained in frame with V and J, and all other rearrangements were classified as non-productive. CDR3 was defined by IMGT convention, running from the second conserved V-encoded cysteine to the conserved J-encoded phenylalanine. Sequences without an unambiguous match to a single V gene segment were excluded from the earlier analysis of about 600 of the donors. An earlier analysis of some 610 of the donors called V segments functional above 56.7% productive rearrangements and segregating when the between-donor standard deviation exceeded 5%. To diagnose cytomegalovirus status from the catalog of TCR beta chain sequences, a statistical classification framework was built. V and J gene assignment, in a later analysis, came from comparing TCR nucleotide sequences with IMGT/GENE-DB human TR gene sequences. The TCRdist pipeline was used in a later analysis to assign CDR3 sequences and most-parsimonious VDJ recombination scenarios. A later analysis defined each TCR beta chain by its CDR3 amino acid sequence plus V-gene family, and excluded reads lacking a unique V-gene family. As a way to deal with suspected cross-contamination and a sequencing artifact, a later analysis dropped roughly 620 nucleotide sequences that were highly shared and had low generation probability. For each public chain, a later analysis derived a clonal expansion index from normalized ranks of inferred template counts within each repertoire. A later analysis computed generation probabilities with a VDJ recombination model fitted to out-of-frame rearrangements, and checked the results against IGoR. A later analysis scored TCR-TCR, TCR-HLA and TCR-CMV co-occurrence with hypergeometric tests, applying a repertoire-size bias correction to TCR pairs. In a later analysis, false discovery rates were estimated by permuting HLA or CMV assignments 20 times. In a later analysis, co-occurring TCRs were grouped with DBSCAN, and TCRdist sequence similarity was added when clustering was performed within HLA-allele-positive subsets. Repertoires with fewer than 30,000 or more than 120,000 public chains were left out of co-occurrence clustering, as were four to six repertoires with anomalous nucleotide sharing. Sourced from immuneACCESS, this table was stored by TCRdb with only in-frame sequences that have V and J called. A share of the clones is absent; for the studies checked, an unresolved V gene accounts for under half, and the remainder has no known explanation. That table gives V, J and clone size, and the DNA gave D and trimming. This sample comprises 210,000 or so clones, approximately 84% of them detected only once. The ten largest make up 0.58% of the sample.

This specimen comes from a study of cytomegalovirus exposure and HLA in healthy donors (dated by TCRdb to between 2016 and 2019). For the wider study: An earlier analysis of about 530 of the donors reported 250 to 300 Gb of sequence data and about 120 million unique TCR beta sequences obtained from around 190 million T cells. An early release covering roughly 600 HLA-typed donors comprised about 300 gigabases of sequencing data and around 80 million unique TCR sequences. Among the 398 genotyped donors, approximately 76% belonged to the genetic ancestry cluster associated with self-reported Caucasian donors. The aim of the study was to test whether cataloging public T cell receptors could identify signatures of past pathogen exposure. Using immunosequencing, the study profiled T cell repertoires from approximately 700 subjects and related those repertoires to cytomegalovirus serostatus. Besides the first cohort of approximately 670 subjects, a separate validation cohort made up of 95 to 150 different subjects was used. High-throughput TCR immunosequencing, statistical association of individual TCRs with disease status, and machine learning were combined to predict cytomegalovirus infection status. A later analysis re-analyzed previously published TCR beta repertoires from 550 to 700 donors and added high-resolution HLA genotyping to study TCR occurrence patterns. Rather than drawing on any new phenotypic data, the later analysis identified candidate immune exposures from TCR beta sequences and the way those sequences occurred across donors. An earlier analysis of around 540 of the donors applied high-throughput TCR beta sequencing to assess whether each TCR beta V gene segment acted as functional or pseudogenic. Donor age, sex, ethnicity and CMV serostatus were compiled alongside the repertoire data. Genome-wide SNP genotypes for about 65% of the roughly 700 donors were used in a later genetic analysis, which treated that subset as a discovery cohort. All discovery cohort repertoires had been generated on a single sequencing platform. Class I and class II HLA loci were covered by the typing at four-digit resolution. Typing coverage differed by locus: A, B, C, DRB1 and DQB1 were typed in about 620-640 donors, DQA1 in 500 to 550, DPA1 in some 570, and DPB1 in just under 480. Because of strong linkage in the cohort, four or five DR-DQ haplotypes were treated as single units for association and clustering. Across around 400 genotyped donors of the cohort, an average of about 240,000 unique TCR beta nucleotide sequences per donor were sequenced, and approximately 17% of those sequences were non-productive. The research as a whole found: A further reported finding was that TCR beta sequences accurately predicted the HLA-A and HLA-B alleles for most subjects in the first cohort. An association between a missense DCLRE1C variant and V-gene and J-gene trimming of TCR beta chains was found in a later genetic analysis and replicated in an independent cohort. The authors suggested that the approach could potentially be generalized to other disease states and immunological phenotypes. CMV serostatus was the only immune exposure information available for the cohort. A cluster of highly shared sequence variants was judged likely to represent a technical artifact of the sequencing pipeline. Because counts were too low, some 16 rarely observed V segments, including chromosome 9 orphons, were excluded from the earlier analysis of roughly 580 of the donors. Strong co-occurrence of HLA alleles, especially DR and DQ, made assigning TCR associations to individual alleles difficult. In a later genetic analysis, fewer N-insertions in productive TCRs were reported among donors in an Asian-associated ancestry cluster than the approximately 630-donor mean. In a later analysis, several top co-occurrence clusters were reported to appear linked to parvovirus B19, influenza, CMV and Epstein-Barr virus. The classifier was reported to diagnose cytomegalovirus status with high specificity and sensitivity in both the original and validation cohorts. In an earlier analysis of 587 of the donors, most TCR beta V segments appeared in productive rearrangements about 87% or about 30% of the time, broadly matching IMGT annotations. Across donors, most TCR sequences were observed very rarely, whereas some public TCRs were present in many individuals. A later analysis associated 16,951 TCR beta sequences with specific HLA alleles at a false discovery rate of 0.05. Correlated functional status among segregating V segments might be attributable to linkage disequilibrium, but an unknown experimental factor could not be ruled out. A later analysis found that HLA-associated TCR beta chains were more clonally expanded and had lower generation probabilities than equally common non-associated chains. In a later analysis, TCR association rates were found to vary across HLA loci, with the most associated TCRs seen for DRB1 alleles and the fewest for HLA-C alleles. In vitro tests confirmed that a few of the cytomegalovirus-associated TCR beta chains recognize cytomegalovirus antigens. The study listed 150 to 200 TCR beta chains as associated with cytomegalovirus. Roughly uniform sequencing depth across donors was assumed in presence/absence analyses, although this assumption may not hold. The 87-base-pair reads could not distinguish some IMGT-functional V segments, including TRBV6-2 and TRBV6-3, so those segments were excluded. This cohort had only TCR beta chains sequenced, and the lack of alpha or paired-chain data limited which features could be detected. A later analysis found that most CMV-associated TCR beta chains appeared HLA-restricted, with HLA associations seemingly driven largely by CMV exposure. Because HLA typing was unavailable for some donors at each locus, only the typed subset was used in association tests.

The cohort consisted of 650 to 850 healthy bone marrow donors. At the time of sampling, all cohort members were nominally healthy, though unrecorded immune exposures were likely present. The donor was CMV seronegative and belonged to the group of 320 or so seronegative cohort members. A peripheral blood sample was provided by each donor, and peripheral blood mononuclear cells were used for TCR beta sequencing. Genomic DNA extraction from the blood cell samples was performed with the Qiagen DNeasy Blood Extraction Kit. The cysteine opens and the phenylalanine closes a CDR3 of 12 amino acids. Just the 36-base CDR3 DNA is kept, in frame starting at base 1. The germline ends are 11 bases apart after V is trimmed by 5 bases and J by 9 bases. Per the germline V gene, SGHAT is the CDR1 and FQNNGV is the CDR2.

This clonotype was sampled from a woman between 40 and 55 years old in good health and CMV-seronegative. Recombination joined TRBV11-2 with TRBJ2-1; the best D guess is TRBD2, with 5 bases matching. The sample consisted of PBMCs. The DNA sequence reads TGTGCCAGCAGCCCCGGAGCGGTTGAGCAGTTCTTC. This sequence encodes CASSPGAVEQFF. Reference TRBV11-2 and TRBJ2-1 genes cover what lies past the CDR3, so the full variable domain is EAGVAQSPRYKIIEKRQSVAFWCNPISGHATLYWYQQILGQGPKLLIQFQNNGVVDDSQLPKDRFSAERLKGVDSTLKIQPAKLEDSAVYLCASSPGAVEQFFGPGTRLTVL.